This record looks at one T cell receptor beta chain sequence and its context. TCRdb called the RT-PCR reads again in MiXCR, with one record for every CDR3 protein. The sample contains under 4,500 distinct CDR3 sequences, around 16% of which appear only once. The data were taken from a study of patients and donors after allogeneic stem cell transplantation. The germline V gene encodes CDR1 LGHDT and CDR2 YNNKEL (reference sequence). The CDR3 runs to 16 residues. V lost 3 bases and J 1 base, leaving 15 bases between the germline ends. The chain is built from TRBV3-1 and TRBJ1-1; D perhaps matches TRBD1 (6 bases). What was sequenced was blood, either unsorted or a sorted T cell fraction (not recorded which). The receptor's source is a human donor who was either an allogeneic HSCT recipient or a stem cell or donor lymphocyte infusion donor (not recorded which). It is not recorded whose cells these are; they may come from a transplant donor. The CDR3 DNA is TGTGCCAGCAGCCAGAGACAGGCATTAAAGAACACTGAAGCTTTCTTT. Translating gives CASSQRQALKNTEAFF. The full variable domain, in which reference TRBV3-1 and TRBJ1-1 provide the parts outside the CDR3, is DTAVSQTPKYLVTQMGNDKSIKCEQNLGHDTMYWYKQDSKKFLKIMFSYNNKELIINETVPNRFSPKSPDKAHLNLHINSLELGDSAVYFCASSQRQALKNTEAFFGQGTRLTVV.